A selection of T cell receptor beta chains follows, all from one sample in a study of identical twins. TCRdb recomputed calls from the 5' RACE reads with MiXCR, one row per CDR3 protein. The table records some 590,000 distinct CDR3 sequences, roughly 9.5% of them present only once. This same sample was also taken into another study, of yellow fever vaccine responses in identical twins.

What was sequenced was PBMCs. These receptors all come from a woman younger than 35 in good health. Each CDR3 is given with its conserved first and last residue. A D gene is named only where the DNA matches it firmly. Not every row has a clone size; where given, it reads once, few, many or a size class.

d_call	clone_size	v_call	j_call	cdr3_nt	cdr3_aa
-	-	TRBV30	TRBJ1-3	TGTGCCTGGAGTGCCGGGGGATCCTCTGGAAACACCATATATTTT	CAWSAGGSSGNTIYF
TRBD1	-	TRBV11-2	TRBJ2-6	TGTGCCAGCAGCCCTTACAGGACAGGGACCGTTGGGGCCAACGTCCTGACTTTC	CASSPYRTGTVGANVLTF
-	many	TRBV7-2	TRBJ2-7	TGTGCCAGCAGCTTATCGTCGGGGGTCTCCTACGAGCAGTACTTC	CASSLSSGVSYEQYF
-	few	TRBV5-4	TRBJ2-2	TGTGCCAGCAGCTTGGATCCTCCGGGGACGAACACCGGGGAGCTGTTTTTT	CASSLDPPGTNTGELFF
TRBD1	many	TRBV7-2	TRBJ2-5	TGTGCCAGCAGCTCCCGGGACAGACAAGAGACCCAGTACTTC	CASSSRDRQETQYF
-	-	TRBV6-2/TRBV6-3	TRBJ1-2	TGTGCCAGCGGTAATAGAGGCGGCTACCTGGACTATGGCTACACCTTC	CASGNRGGYLDYGYTF
-	once	TRBV9	TRBJ2-1	TGTGCCTCCCAAAGGCCGGGGGCCGAAGGGTACAATGAGCAGTTCTTC	CASQRPGAEGYNEQFF
-	many	TRBV5-5	TRBJ2-3	TGTGCCAGCAGCTTGCCACGGGACCTCCTCCTGGCGGCAGATACGCAGTATTTT	CASSLPRDLLLAADTQYF
TRBD2	-	TRBV20-1	TRBJ2-7	TGCAGTGCTAGAGAGGGTGCGGGAGCAGTTCACGAGCAGTACTTC	CSAREGAGAVHEQYF
-	-	TRBV5-1	TRBJ2-1	TGCGCCAGCAGCTTGGCCGGGATCCCCTCCAGGGTGGATGAGCAGTTCTTC	CASSLAGIPSRVDEQFF
-	many	TRBV4-3	TRBJ2-4	TGCGCCAGCAGCCAAGTTAAAGCCAAAAACATTCAGTACTTC	CASSQVKAKNIQYF
-	once	TRBV4-3	TRBJ2-7	TGCGCCAGCAGCCAAGATTGTGGAGACGGGCAGTACTTC	CASSQDCGDGQYF
TRBD2	few	TRBV11-2	TRBJ2-7	TGTGCCAGCAGCTTAGAGGGGACTAGCGGGAGTAGCGACGAGCAGTACTTC	CASSLEGTSGSSDEQYF
-	few	TRBV24-1	TRBJ2-3	TGTGCCACCAGTGACTCGGAGGTGTGGGGGCAGTATTTT	CATSDSEVWGQYF
-	-	TRBV7-2	TRBJ2-1	TGTGCCAGCAGCTTAGGACCCGGGAACAATGAGCAGTTCTTC	CASSLGPGNNEQFF
-	few	TRBV2	TRBJ1-5	TGTGCCAGCAGTGGTTTGACAGGAGATCAGCCCCAGCATTTT	CASSGLTGDQPQHF
TRBD2	-	TRBV6-2/TRBV6-3	TRBJ2-1	TGTGCCAGCAGCTACGGGTGGGGACTAGCGGGAGTGGACCGCTACAATGAGCAGTTCTTC	CASSYGWGLAGVDRYNEQFF
-	many	TRBV10-3	TRBJ2-5	TGTGCCATCAGTGAGCGATTGCAAGACAGACCCGAGACCCAGTACTTC	CAISERLQDRPETQYF
-	-	TRBV29-1	TRBJ2-7	TGCAGCGCGGCCCGACAGACCCACGAGCAGTACTTC	CSAARQTHEQYF
-	-	TRBV28	TRBJ2-3	TGTGCCAGCAGTTTATCTTTACCTACCACAGATACGCAGTATTTT	CASSLSLPTTDTQYF
-	-	TRBV6-1	TRBJ1-1	TGTGCCAGCAGTACGACCGGGGCCTTGAACACTGAAGCTTTCTTT	CASSTTGALNTEAFF
-	few	TRBV30	TRBJ2-7	TGTGCGTGCTCGGAGACCTACGAGCAGTACTTC	CACSETYEQYF
-	few	TRBV18	TRBJ2-2	TGTGCCAGCTCACCCCTGGACGCTGGGGAGCTGTTTTTT	CASSPLDAGELFF
TRBD1	few	TRBV20-1	TRBJ1-5	TGCAGTGCTAGACCGGACAGGGCCAATCAGCCCCAGCATTTT	CSARPDRANQPQHF
TRBD2	few	TRBV20-1	TRBJ2-1	TGCAGTGCCCGGGACCTTAGCGGGACAACCTACAATGAGCAGTTCTTC	CSARDLSGTTYNEQFF
-	many	TRBV7-9	TRBJ2-7	TGTGCCAGCAGCCTGACTCCCCACTACGAGCAGTACTTC	CASSLTPHYEQYF
-	many	TRBV2	TRBJ2-7	TGTGCCAGCAGTGACGGGGGCAGTTACTACGAGCAGTACTTC	CASSDGGSYYEQYF
-	-	TRBV10-3	TRBJ1-2	TGTGCCATTGGGACAAGCCAGCACTATGGCTACACCTTC	CAIGTSQHYGYTF
-	-	TRBV7-2	TRBJ2-1	TGTGCCAGCAGCTTATTTAGCGGCAGCTCCTACAATGAGCAGTTCTTC	CASSLFSGSSYNEQFF
-	few	TRBV6-2/TRBV6-3	TRBJ2-7	TGTGCCAGCAGTCCCCCCCTGTCCAGGGGAGCCTACGAGCAGTACTTC	CASSPPLSRGAYEQYF
-	-	TRBV30	TRBJ1-1	TGTGCCTGGAGTTTGCGAGGGGTGGGGACTGAAGCTTTCTTT	CAWSLRGVGTEAFF
-	-	TRBV18	TRBJ1-3	TGTGCCAGCTCACCATACGCCCCTACTGCGGAAATTGGAAACACCATATATTTT	CASSPYAPTAEIGNTIYF
-	few	TRBV11-2	TRBJ2-5	TGTGCCAGCAGCCCCCCGGTGGGGCTTCCCGAGACCCAGTACTTC	CASSPPVGLPETQYF
TRBD1	many	TRBV2	TRBJ1-2	TGTGCCAGCAGTTGGACAGGGGATAATAGGAACTATGGCTACACCTTC	CASSWTGDNRNYGYTF
-	many	TRBV7-2	TRBJ2-5	TGTGCCAGCAGCTATAAATGGGGGCTGGAGACCCAGTACTTC	CASSYKWGLETQYF
-	few	TRBV12-3/TRBV12-4	TRBJ1-2	TGTGCCAGCAGTTTAGCGTCAGTGGGGTATGGCTACACCTTC	CASSLASVGYGYTF
-	few	TRBV28	TRBJ1-4	TGTGCCAGCAGTTTGACAGTCAATGAAAAACTGTTTTTT	CASSLTVNEKLFF
-	-	TRBV28	TRBJ2-1	TGTGCCAGCAGTTTTGGGGGTAGAACCTACAATGAGCAGTTCTTC	CASSFGGRTYNEQFF
TRBD2	many	TRBV25-1	TRBJ2-1	TGTGCCAGCAGTCTCCCCCGACTAGCGGGATTTGGTAATGAGCAGTTCTTC	CASSLPRLAGFGNEQFF
-	few	TRBV20-1	TRBJ2-1	TGCAGTGCTAGTGACCTAGGGCTGGCCCCCAATGAGCAGTTCTTC	CSASDLGLAPNEQFF